The present T cell receptor (beta chain) was sequenced within a study of T-cell memory formation after mild COVID-19. This clonotype was picked up a small number of times. TCRdb independently ran MiXCR on the 5' RACE reads; one entry per CDR3 protein. The sample yields 150,000 to 200,000 distinct CDR3 sequences, about 9.9% seen once. The TCR comes from a man between 18 and 35 years old who had mild COVID-19 (a few samples of this study predate the infection). Cell type and time point are not known. The sample comprised PBMCs or a T cell subset sorted from them (not recorded which).

In DNA, the CDR3 is TGTGCCAGCAGTTATTTCGGGGTTCGGGATGAGCAGTTCTTC. Its protein is CASSYFGVRDEQFF. The V call is TRBV6-5, the J call TRBJ2-1; tentative D call: TRBD2 (5 bases). The CDR3 totals 14 residues. Trimming pared 3 bases from V and 8 bases from J, leaving 14 bases between. Germline values: CDR1 MNHEY, CDR2 SVGAGI.